This T cell receptor (beta chain) was captured in a study of T cells in Graves' hyperthyroidism and ophthalmopathy. Findings and caveats of the study: A 13 V-J signature model discriminated ophthalmopathy versus stable hyperthyroidism. Most thyroid clonotypes expanded above 0.001 appeared in blood too.

RNA transcripts provided the source from which TCR beta CDR3 regions were amplified. The TCR CDR3 first-round RT-PCR relied on the HTBI primer set. TCRdb itself ran the multiplex PCR reads through MiXCR, one entry per CDR3 protein. This table has fewer than 250,000 distinct CDR3 sequences, roughly 17% appearing once. This clonotype has at least ten counts. Its specificity is unknown. Patients aged 18 to 65 had newly diagnosed hyperthyroidism of under 2 months' duration. The CDR3 contains 14 residues. Germline trimming cut 5 bases from V and 9 bases from J; bases unmatched to any gene: 10. Germline CDR1 reads SEHNR; CDR2 reads FQNEAQ (reference sequence).

This TCR was sampled from a middle-aged man with Graves' hyperthyroidism. The sample was blood. The rearrangement links TRBV7-9 to TRBJ2-7; TRBD1 agrees at 10 bases. DNA for the CDR3: TGTGCCAGCAGCCCTCTAGGGACAGGGGAAGGGCAGTACTTC. Its protein is CASSPLGTGEGQYF.